Here is one TCR beta chain with its context. Its target is not known. This sample stems from a study of somatic mutations in cytotoxic T cells in rheumatoid arthritis. At the level of the study: Certain V beta antibody-stained T-cell populations, V beta1+ cells sequenced for TCRB among them, were flow-sorted to nearly 100% purity.

The method was immunoSEQ multiplex PCR; TCRdb's version includes in-frame clones alone and lacks a portion of them. The table includes about 12,000 clones, approximately 69% detected once. V shed 4 bases and J shed 4 bases, with 13 bases lying between them. Looked up from germline, CDR1 is MNHNS and CDR2 is SASEGT. The CDR3 is made up of 14 amino acids. Magnetic beads with positive selection isolated CD4+ and CD8+ fractions, whose purity was verified by flow cytometry. Study-level results: Measured CD8+ T-cell clonality, a value compared between rheumatoid arthritis patients and age-matched healthy controls, did not differ significantly.

V gene TRBV6-1 combines with J gene TRBJ1-2; D ambiguous. The sequenced sample consisted of CD8+ T cells sorted from blood. This sequence was found in a man aged 65 to 85 in good health. CDR3 DNA sequence: TGTGCCAGCAGTGGGCCTTCAGGACTCTATGGCTACACCTTC. It encodes CASSGPSGLYGYTF.